This T cell receptor (beta chain) is from a study of OX40 agonist ivuxolimab in advanced cancers. About the study: Each dose-escalation patient presented with hepatocellular carcinoma, melanoma, renal cell or head and neck cancer. Whole-study results and caveats: Partial responders treated at 0.1-3.0 mg/kg exhibited clonal expansion among the lowest measured.

As for this clone: Its antigen is still unknown.

V lost 6 bases to trimming and J lost 0 bases, with 5 bases between them. Germline CDR1 reads DFQATT; CDR2 reads SNEGSKA (reference sequence). The CDR3 has 11 amino acids. Only in-frame clones appear in the TCRdb table, and some are missing; sequencing was by immunoSEQ multiplex PCR. This sample has 40,000 or so clones; roughly 82% occur once, and the top ten carry roughly 8%. This clonotype was sampled from an adult with an advanced solid tumor such as melanoma, head and neck, liver or kidney cancer. The sequencing used CD4+ or CD8+ T cells sorted from blood, collected in a trial of the OX40 agonist ivuxolimab. The V call is TRBV20-1, the J call TRBJ1-1; D not certain. CDR3 amino acids: CSALVNTEAFF. CDR3 in DNA: TGCAGTGCCCTAGTGAACACTGAAGCTTTCTTT.